Below, 12 T cell receptor beta chains from the same sample are listed, as sequenced in a study of blood T cell repertoires in COVID-19. Libraries were prepared by immunoSEQ multiplex PCR; TCRdb keeps only in-frame clonotypes and omits some of them. This sample has roughly 57,000 clones, with over 70% found just once. The sequenced sample was peripheral blood. The receptors shown here come from a woman aged 70-85 years with acute or convalescent COVID-19.

This chain uses TRBV6-5 with TRBJ2-7; 8 bases match TRBD2. Germline-derived CDR1 and CDR2 are MNHEY and SVGAGI. The CDR3 extends over 13 amino acids. V shed 6 bases and J 2 bases; nucleotides not matched to a gene: 3. CDR3 in amino acids: CASRRGVPYEQYV. As DNA, the CDR3 is TGTGCCAGCAGGCGGGGGGTACCCTACGAGCAGTACGTC.

The chain combines TRBV2 with TRBJ2-3; D perhaps matches TRBD2 (7 bases). The CDR3 is 15 amino acids. V lost 6 bases to trimming and J lost 6 bases, with 19 bases between them. The germline V gene has CDR1 SNHLY and CDR2 FYNNEI. In nucleotides, the CDR3 is TGTGCCAGCAGCCCCGAGGGGGGGGGTATGGATACGCAGTATTTT. This gives the protein CASSPEGGGMDTQYF.

V gene TRBV30 combines with J gene TRBJ1-2; D remains unclear. The CDR3 runs 13 residues. V was cut by 1 base and J by 8 bases, with 14 bases left in between. CDR1 is GTSNPN, CDR2 SVGIG, per germline (reference sequence). CDR3 residues: CAWSGGSMGGYTF. CDR3 DNA sequence: TGTGCCTGGAGTGGAGGGTCCATGGGCGGCTACACCTTC.

The chain joins TRBV19 to TRBJ1-1; D is unclear. CDR3 length: 11 residues. CDR1 and CDR2 from the germline V gene are LNHDA and SQIVND (reference sequence). Trimming left V 7 bases short and J 8 bases short, with 11 bases between. The CDR3 DNA is TGTGCCAGTACGATGTGGCAGGAAGCTTTCTTT. As protein: CASTMWQEAFF. The full variable domain, in which reference TRBV19 and TRBJ1-1 provide the parts outside the CDR3, is DGGITQSPKYLFRKEGQNVTLSCEQNLNHDAMYWYRQDPGQGLRLIYYSQIVNDFQKGDIAEGYSVSREKKESFPLTVTSAQKNPTAFYLCASTMWQEAFFGQGTRLTVV.

This chain links TRBV4-1 with TRBJ1-5; D ambiguous. Between the trimmed V and J ends, which lost 4 bases and 0 bases, there was a span of 22 bases. The CDR3 sequence is 19 residues long. CDR1 MGHRA and CDR2 YSYEKL come from the germline V gene. The CDR3, as DNA: TGCGCCAGCAGCCGCCGACCGTTAGAGGCCGATTATAGCAATCAGCCCCAGCATTTT. This encodes CASSRRPLEADYSNQPQHF.

The CDR3: CASSAYPGATDTQYF. The CDR3 DNA reads as TGTGCCAGTAGTGCGTACCCAGGGGCCACAGATACGCAGTATTTT. The genes are TRBV19 and TRBJ2-3; D might be TRBD1 (6 bases). CDR3 size: 15 residues. Germline lookup yields CDR1 LNHDA and CDR2 SQIVND (reference sequence). The germline V and J ends were trimmed by 5 bases and 2 bases, with 14 bases remaining between them.

This sequence joins TRBV9 and TRBJ1-6, with D possibly matching TRBD1 (6 bases). Germline V lookup: CDR1 SGDLS, CDR2 YYNGEE. Trimming took off 0 bases at V and 0 bases at J, with 16 bases between the two ends. The CDR3 contains 19 residues. The CDR3 loop reads CASSVGSGERSSYNSPLHF. CDR3 nucleotide sequence: TGTGCCAGCAGCGTAGGTTCAGGGGAAAGGAGCTCCTATAATTCACCCCTCCACTTT.

CDR3 sequence (DNA): TGTGCCAGTAGCCCAACGACAGTCCAAGAGACCCAGTACTTC. Residues: CASSPTTVQETQYF. The rearrangement links TRBV19 to TRBJ2-5; D may be TRBD1 (5 bases). Germline V CDR1 and CDR2: LNHDA, SQIVND (reference sequence). There are 14 residues in the CDR3. Trimming left V 6 bases short and J 1 base short, with 12 bases between.

The CDR3, as DNA: TGTGCCAGCAGTCCCGGCGCCCGGGACAGGGGGCACGGGGGCTACACCTTC. Its translation: CASSPGARDRGHGGYTF. The J gene is TRBJ1-2, the V gene TRBV6-4, with TRBD1 identical over 12 bases. J gave up 8 bases and V 5 bases, and 15 bases lay outside the gene matches. Germline V gene lookup returns CDR1 MRHNA and CDR2 SNTAGT. This CDR3 has 17 amino acids.

The rearrangement uses TRBV19 and TRBJ2-1; tentatively, D is TRBD1 (6 bases). The germline CDR1 and CDR2 sequences are LNHDA and SQIVND (reference sequence). The CDR3 contains 13 residues. V lost 4 bases and J lost 8, with 12 bases in between. The CDR3 DNA follows: TGTGCCAGTAGTAGGCGACCAGGGGATGAGCAGTTCTTC. Translation gives CASSRRPGDEQFF.

The chain recombines TRBV2 with TRBJ1-2; possibly TRBD1 for D (6 bases). Germline CDR1 and CDR2: SNHLY and FYNNEI. The V end lost 5 bases, the J end lost 0 bases, and 10 bases lay between the germline ends. CDR3 length: 14 residues. Here the CDR3 reads CASSWDISNYGYTF. DNA for the CDR3: TGTGCCAGCAGTTGGGACATCTCTAACTATGGCTACACCTTC.

The chain employs TRBV5-1 and TRBJ2-5, with a possible D match to TRBD2 (6 bases). CDR1 SGHRS and CDR2 YFSETQ come from the germline V gene. V was clipped by 0 bases and J by 0 bases, with 18 bases between them. The CDR3 consists of 18 residues. CDR3 sequence reads: CASSLGGISRPYQETQYF. CDR3 bases: TGCGCCAGCAGCTTGGGCGGGATATCCCGGCCATACCAAGAGACCCAGTACTTC.